Presented here are 30 T cell receptor beta chains from one specimen sequenced in a study of OX40 agonist ivuxolimab in advanced cancers. The table came from immunoSEQ multiplex PCR; TCRdb's copy has only in-frame clones and leaves some out. This sample has under 20,000 clones, with approximately 83% found just once. Sequencing used CD4+ or CD8+ T cells sorted from blood, obtained in a trial of the OX40 agonist ivuxolimab. Every receptor here comes from an adult with an advanced solid tumor such as melanoma, head and neck, liver or kidney cancer.

V gene TRBV23-1 combines with J gene TRBJ2-6, with a weak D call TRBD2 (5 bases). TRBV23-1 is known as an ORF, though its function is uncertain. The CDR3 runs 13 residues. With 9 bases removed from V and 4 bases from J, the gap between germline ends came to 10 bases. DNA for the CDR3: TGCGCCAGTGTGGACTCAGGGGCCAACGTCCTGACTTTC. Translated, it gives CASVDSGANVLTF.

This chain joins TRBV11-2 and TRBJ2-3; 13 bases line up with TRBD2. CDR1 SGHAT and CDR2 FQNNGV come from the germline V gene. V gave up 4 bases and J gave up 4 bases; unmatched junction bases: 5. The CDR3 is 16 amino acids. In DNA, the CDR3 is TGTGCCAGCAGCTCTACTAGCGGGGGGGCCGCAGATACGCAGTATTTT. This translates into CASSSTSGGAADTQYF.

CDR3 in amino acids: CASSQIDDDGYTF. In nucleotides, the CDR3 is TGTGCCAGCAGCCAAATTGACGACGATGGCTACACCTTC. The J gene is TRBJ1-2, the V gene TRBV7-3; D remains unclear. The CDR3 contains 13 residues. Looked up from germline, CDR1 is SGHTA and CDR2 is FQGTGA. V was trimmed by 5 bases and J by 6 bases, leaving 13 bases between them.

The J gene is TRBJ2-7, the V gene TRBV6-1; TRBD1 is a possible D gene (5 bases). Germline V gene lookup returns CDR1 MNHNS and CDR2 SASEGT. Deletions cut 2 bases from V and 3 bases from J, with 14 bases between. CDR3 length: 15 amino acids. In DNA, the CDR3 is TGTGCCAGCAGTGAACTTCCAGGGCCGGTCTACGAGCAGTACTTC. This encodes CASSELPGPVYEQYF.

About this clone itself: This CDR3 is also generated by other DNA sequences in the sample. The V call is TRBV6-5, the J call TRBJ2-1; D is ambiguous. The CDR3 sequence is 12 residues long. Trimming took off 6 bases at V and 3 bases at J, with 6 bases between the two ends. CDR1 MNHEY and CDR2 SVGAGI come from the germline V gene. The CDR3 here is CASRKGYNEQFF. CDR3 bases: TGTGCCAGCAGGAAGGGCTACAATGAGCAGTTCTTC.

This clone was detected a few times. J is TRBJ2-7 and V is TRBV2; no clear D gene. CDR1 is SNHLY and CDR2 is FYNNEI in the germline V gene. V lost 8 bases to trimming and J lost 0 bases, with 11 bases between them. The CDR3 spans 13 residues. This CDR3 reads CASFPATSYEQYF. CDR3 DNA: TGTGCCAGCTTCCCGGCTACCTCCTACGAGCAGTACTTC.

CDR3 in DNA: TGTGCCAGCAGTAGCTTCGACAGGGAAAATTCACCCCTCCACTTT. It is translated as CASSSFDRENSPLHF. J is TRBJ1-6 and V is TRBV2, with 7 bases matching TRBD1. J gave up 7 bases and V 5 bases, and 8 bases lay outside the gene matches. The CDR3 loop spans 15 amino acids. The germline CDR1 and CDR2 sequences are SNHLY and FYNNEI.

DNA of the CDR3: TGTGCTAGTGGTTTGGTACCTCACTCTGAAGCTTTCTTT. It yields the protein CASGLVPHSEAFF. The rearrangement uses TRBV12-5 and TRBJ1-1; D gene unclear. V shed 0 bases and J shed 6 bases, with 8 bases lying between them. The length of the CDR3 is 13 residues. CDR1 is LGHNT, CDR2 FRNRAP, per germline.

The CDR3 region has the DNA TGTGCCAGCAGCTTAGCGCGGGACAATTCACCCCTCCACTTT. Encoded protein: CASSLARDNSPLHF. This chain connects TRBV27 to TRBJ1-6; D is possibly TRBD1 (5 bases). CDR1 MNHEY and CDR2 SMNVEV come from the germline V gene (reference sequence). V was clipped by 6 bases and J by 7 bases, with 13 bases between them. The CDR3 covers 14 residues.

This chain connects TRBV5-4 to TRBJ2-3; weak D call: TRBD1 (6 bases). The germline gives CDR1 SGHNT, CDR2 YYREEE (reference sequence). This CDR3 is 15 amino acids long. Between the trimmed V and J ends, which lost 3 bases and 0 bases, there was a span of 11 bases. CDR3 bases: TGTGCCAGCAGCTCCTTGACAGGTAGCACAGATACGCAGTATTTT. Protein product: CASSSLTGSTDTQYF.

DNA of the CDR3: TGTGCCAGCAGCCCGGACGGCACTGAAGCTTTCTTT. Encoded protein: CASSPDGTEAFF. The rearrangement links TRBV5-6 to TRBJ1-1; no reliable D call. The V end was cut by 4 bases, the J end by 4 bases, with 8 bases between. The germline V gene encodes CDR1 SGHDT and CDR2 YYEEEE. The length of the CDR3 is 12 residues.

V and J are TRBV7-9 and TRBJ2-7; no clear D gene. The CDR3 is 13 amino acids. Germline V lookup: CDR1 SEHNR, CDR2 FQNEAQ (reference sequence). V was pared by 1 base and J by 2 bases, with 6 bases between. The CDR3 bases are TGTGCCAGCAGCTTAGAAGCCACCTACGAGCAGTACTTC. It specifies CASSLEATYEQYF.

V and J are TRBV11-2 and TRBJ2-7; 10 bases are shared with TRBD1. V dropped 1 base and J dropped 2; count of bases not matched to a gene: 5. The CDR3 totals 16 residues. Germline CDR1 and CDR2: SGHAT and FQNNGV. The CDR3 DNA reads TGTGCCAGCAGCTTAGTAACCGGGACAGGGGCCTACGAGCAGTACTTC. The encoded protein is CASSLVTGTGAYEQYF.

The chain combines TRBV5-5 with TRBJ2-2, with D possibly TRBD2 on 6 matching bases. The CDR3 contains 18 residues. V was pared by 1 base and J by 1 base, with 17 bases between. The V gene's germline CDR1 is SGHKS and CDR2 YYEKEE (reference sequence). The CDR3 DNA reads TGTGCCAGCAGCTTGTTAGCCGGGACTTCCATGAACACCGGGGAGCTGTTTTTT. This translates into CASSLLAGTSMNTGELFF.

The chain has TRBV4-2 and TRBJ2-7, with D uncertain. Germline values: CDR1 LGHNA, CDR2 YNFKEQ. Trimming pared 0 bases from V and 2 bases from J, leaving 8 bases between. The CDR3 loop spans 14 amino acids. Here the CDR3 reads CASSQDLGTYEQYF. The DNA for the CDR3 is TGTGCCAGCAGCCAAGACCTGGGAACCTACGAGCAGTACTTC.

This chain uses TRBV9 with TRBJ2-7; a weak D match, TRBD2 (5 bases). Germline V lookup: CDR1 SGDLS, CDR2 YYNGEE. This CDR3 is 13 amino acids long. Between the trimmed V and J ends, which lost 4 bases and 5 bases, there was a span of 13 bases. CDR3 bases: TGTGCCAGCAGCCAGACCCCCGGGGACGAGCAGTACTTC. Translating gives CASSQTPGDEQYF.

The gene calls are TRBV9 and TRBJ1-3, with D hard to call. Germline V lookup: CDR1 SGDLS, CDR2 YYNGEE. V shed 3 bases and J shed 2 bases, with 12 bases lying between them. CDR3 length equals 15 residues. CDR3 in DNA: TGTGCCAGCAGCGGGCGAGCGGAGCCTGGAAACACCATATATTTT. Translated, it gives CASSGRAEPGNTIYF.

The chain couples TRBV27 to TRBJ1-2; D is uncertain. Between the trimmed V and J ends, which lost 5 bases and 4 bases, there was a span of 17 bases. Germline V gives CDR1 MNHEY, CDR2 SMNVEV (reference sequence). CDR3 length: 15 residues. The CDR3 DNA reads TGTGCCAGCAGTCTTACCCCCGACGGCATCTATGGCTACACCTTC. It encodes CASSLTPDGIYGYTF.

V is TRBV6-1 and J is TRBJ2-3, with 10 bases fitting TRBD2. The CDR3 is 16 amino acids. CDR1 is MNHNS and CDR2 is SASEGT in the germline V gene. After removal of 1 base from V and 8 bases from J, the junction contained 9 bases not matched to a gene. CDR3 sequence: CASSEGLAGARGTQYF. The CDR3, as DNA: TGTGCCAGCAGTGAAGGTCTAGCGGGGGCGCGGGGTACGCAGTATTTT.

The CDR3 loop reads CASRAHTRAGNTIYF. CDR3 nucleotides: TGTGCCAGCAGGGCACATACTAGGGCTGGAAACACCATATATTTT. The chain employs TRBV6-6 and TRBJ1-3, with D unclear. Between the trimmed V and J ends, which lost 6 bases and 2 bases, there was a span of 14 bases. CDR1 and CDR2 from the germline V gene are MNHNY and SVGAGI (reference sequence). The CDR3 length is 15 residues.

The CDR3 bases are TGTGCCAGCAGTCCTAAAGGGGGAGAGACCCAGTACTTC. Translating gives CASSPKGGETQYF. The chain joins TRBV27 to TRBJ2-5; possible D gene TRBD1, 6 bases. V was trimmed by 5 bases and J by 4 bases, leaving 11 bases between them. Germline CDR1 MNHEY, CDR2 SMNVEV (reference sequence). The CDR3 runs 13 residues.

The V and J genes are TRBV11-3 and TRBJ2-2; D remains ambiguous. The V and J ends lost 0 bases and 7 bases respectively, with 3 bases between them. Germline V gives CDR1 SGHNT, CDR2 YENEEA. The CDR3 totals 12 residues. The chain's CDR3 is CASSLDGGELFF. The CDR3 DNA follows: TGTGCCAGCAGCTTAGACGGCGGGGAGCTGTTTTTT.

This CDR3 reads CSVLMGASKYGYTF. DNA of the CDR3: TGCAGCGTCCTGATGGGGGCGAGCAAATATGGCTACACCTTC. The chain has TRBV29-1 and TRBJ1-2; possible D gene TRBD1, 6 bases. The CDR3 runs 14 residues. Germline V gene data show CDR1 as SQVTM and CDR2 as ANQGSEA. The ends were cut back, 6 bases at V and 5 bases at J, with 19 bases in the middle.

V gene TRBV7-6 combines with J gene TRBJ2-7; D not certain. The germline V and J ends were trimmed by 4 bases and 0 bases, with 13 bases remaining between them. CDR1 and CDR2 (germline): SGHVS, FNYEAQ. The length of the CDR3 is 15 residues. This CDR3 reads CASSWGDADSYEQYF. CDR3 bases: TGTGCCAGCAGCTGGGGTGACGCGGACTCCTACGAGCAGTACTTC.

This clone is a singleton in its sample. The chain couples TRBV11-2 to TRBJ2-7, with 10 bases that match TRBD1. CDR1 SGHAT and CDR2 FQNNGV come from the germline V gene. The V gene end was trimmed by 5 bases and the J gene end by 4 bases; junction bases not matched to a gene: 5. The CDR3 contains 14 residues. The CDR3 sequence: CASSPTGGIYEQYF. CDR3 DNA sequence: TGTGCCAGCAGCCCGACAGGGGGCATTTACGAGCAGTACTTC.

The chain combines TRBV29-1 with TRBJ1-2; a weak D match, TRBD1 (6 bases). Trimming stripped 4 bases from V and 4 bases from J, with 13 bases between. The CDR3 has 13 residues. Germline CDR1 and CDR2: SQVTM and ANQGSEA. The CDR3 region is CSVVDRPAYGYTF. Here the CDR3 DNA reads TGCAGCGTTGTTGACAGGCCCGCCTATGGCTACACCTTC. Full variable domain (missing parts from reference TRBV29-1 and TRBJ1-2): SAVISQKPSRDICQRGTSLTIQCQVDSQVTMMFWYRQQPGQSLTLIATANQGSEATYESGFVIDKFPISRPNLTFSTLTVSNMSPEDSSIYLCSVVDRPAYGYTFGSGTRLTVV.

CDR3 bases: TGTGCCAGCAGTCCCTTAACCGGGGAGCTGTTTTTT. The encoded protein is CASSPLTGELFF. The rearrangement uses TRBV6-6 and TRBJ2-2; D gene ambiguous. CDR3 size: 12 residues. Trimming shortened V by 5 bases and J by 5 bases, and 6 bases separated the two germline ends. The germline V gene encodes CDR1 MNHNY and CDR2 SVGAGI (reference sequence).

There are a few counts of this clone. V is TRBV11-2 and J is TRBJ2-5; the D gene is possibly TRBD2 (5 bases). CDR1 and CDR2 from the germline V gene are SGHAT and FQNNGV. This CDR3 is 15 amino acids long. Trimming removed 4 bases from V and 2 bases from J, with 14 bases in between. For the CDR3, the DNA is TGTGCCAGCAGCTCCCTACTAGACGGGCAAGAGACCCAGTACTTC. It is translated as CASSSLLDGQETQYF.

The chain couples TRBV25-1 to TRBJ2-3; perhaps TRBD2 as D (6 bases). Per germline, CDR1 MGHDK and CDR2 SYGVNS. This CDR3 spans 18 amino acids. Trimming left V 2 bases short and J 4 bases short, with 22 bases between. CDR3 loop: CASSEGMRLEGFPDTQYF. The CDR3 bases are TGTGCCAGCAGTGAAGGCATGCGGTTGGAGGGATTTCCAGATACGCAGTATTTT.

There are a few counts of this clone. The genes are TRBV6-1 and TRBJ2-7; D tentatively reads TRBD1 or TRBD2 (5 bases each). Trimming shortened V by 11 bases and J by 7 bases, and 21 bases separated the two germline ends. Germline V lookup: CDR1 MNHNS, CDR2 SASEGT. This CDR3 comprises 13 residues. This chain's CDR3 is CAVINRDAGEQYF. The CDR3 bases are TGTGCCGTGATCAACCGGGACGCCGGGGAGCAGTACTTC.